This TCR beta chain was observed in a study of blood T cell repertoires in COVID-19. Across the whole study: Sites in the United States, Italy and Spain provided acute and convalescent COVID-19 samples. PBMCs, B-cell-depleted T cells, or T cells provided the cDNA or gDNA that made up the material.

In the original analysis: Amplifying reference gene primers gave estimates of nucleated cell counts. Only in-frame clones appear in the TCRdb table, and some are missing; sequencing was by immunoSEQ multiplex PCR. V and J calls and clone size come straight from that table; D and trimming were deduced from the DNA. The sample has roughly 160,000 clones, approximately 90% seen once. The CDR3 is 14 amino acids. V gave up 2 bases and J gave up 2 bases, with 6 bases separating them. Looked up from germline, CDR1 is SEHNR and CDR2 is FQNEAQ (reference sequence). This receptor was taken from a man younger than 35 with COVID-19, enrolled during active disease. Material: peripheral blood. The rearrangement uses TRBV7-9 and TRBJ2-2; D is undetermined. This chain's CDR3 is CASSLQQNTGELFF. The CDR3 coding sequence is TGTGCCAGCAGCTTACAACAAAACACCGGGGAGCTGTTTTTT. Drawing the rest from reference TRBV7-9 and TRBJ2-2, the complete variable domain is DTGVSQNPRHKITKRGQNVTFRCDPISEHNRLYWYRQTLGQGPEFLTYFQNEAQLEKSRLLSDRFSAERPKGSFSTLEIQRTEQGDSAMYLCASSLQQNTGELFFGEGSRLTVL.